A selection of T cell receptor beta chains follows, all from one sample in a study of immune evolution from preneoplasia to lung adenocarcinoma. Method: immunoSEQ multiplex PCR; TCRdb's copy keeps in-frame clones and lacks some. Of some 5,000 clones listed, over 65% are singletons. The sequencing sample was made of FFPE lung adenocarcinoma in situ tissue. The receptors were gathered from a person aged 60 to 80 with lung adenocarcinoma. CDR3s include the opening cysteine and the closing phenylalanine or tryptophan. The D gene is left open where the match is weak. The listing skips clone size in some rows; elsewhere it reads once, few, many or a size class.

NA	TRBV7-9	TRBJ2-2	NA	CASSLGGNTGELFF	TGTGCCAGCAGCTTGGGAGGGAACACCGGGGAGCTGTTTTTT
NA	TRBV27	TRBJ2-7	NA	CASSFIYEQYF	TGTGCCAGCAGTTTTATCTACGAGCAGTACTTC
NA	TRBV7-5	TRBJ2-7	NA	CARSSNGLADYEQYF	TGTGCCAGAAGCTCAAACGGCCTAGCGGACTACGAGCAGTACTTC
few	TRBV7-2	TRBJ2-5	TRBD2	CASSLWAGVQETQYF	TGTGCCAGCAGCTTGTGGGCGGGGGTACAAGAGACCCAGTACTTC
few	TRBV4-2	TRBJ2-2	NA	CASSPLEGLQRVYGGELFF	TGTGCCAGCAGCCCCCTGGAGGGCCTACAGAGGGTTTATGGAGGGGAGCTGTTTTTT
NA	TRBV6-6	TRBJ2-5	NA	CASSYGFQETQYF	TGTGCCAGCAGTTACGGGTTCCAAGAGACCCAGTACTTC
NA	TRBV7-2	TRBJ1-5	TRBD1	CASSWDSYQPQHF	TGTGCCAGCAGCTGGGACAGTTATCAGCCCCAGCATTTT
NA	TRBV28	TRBJ1-6	NA	CASSSRDTSSYNSPLHF	TGTGCCAGCAGTTCTCGGGACACGAGCTCCTATAATTCACCCCTCCACTTT
NA	TRBV2	TRBJ1-5	TRBD1	CASKDRPNQPQHF	TGTGCCAGTAAGGACAGGCCCAATCAGCCCCAGCATTTT
NA	TRBV19	TRBJ1-1	TRBD1	CASSRDSRNTEAFF	TGTGCCAGTAGTAGGGACAGCCGGAACACTGAAGCTTTCTTT
once	TRBV2	TRBJ1-5	TRBD1	CASSPTGVGQPQHF	TGTGCCAGCAGTCCGACAGGGGTGGGTCAGCCCCAGCATTTT
NA	TRBV10-2	TRBJ2-3	TRBD2	CASRLGLAGGDTQYF	TGCGCCAGCAGATTAGGGCTAGCGGGGGGAGATACGCAGTATTTT
NA	TRBV6-5	TRBJ2-2	NA	CASRGSGGELFF	TGTGCCAGCAGGGGTTCTGGCGGGGAGCTGTTTTTT
NA	TRBV15	TRBJ2-7	TRBD2	CATSRTSGGDEQYF	TGTGCCACCAGCAGGACTAGCGGGGGGGACGAGCAGTACTTC
NA	TRBV19	TRBJ1-1	NA	CASSQQGVGTEAFF	TGTGCCAGTAGTCAACAGGGTGTTGGCACTGAAGCTTTCTTT
NA	TRBV4-3	TRBJ1-1	NA	CASSQDVMGNTEAFF	TGCGCCAGCAGCCAAGACGTGATGGGGAACACTGAAGCTTTCTTT
NA	TRBV4-3	TRBJ1-2	NA	CASSPGIRVPIYGYTF	TGCGCCAGCAGCCCTGGAATCAGGGTCCCTATCTATGGCTACACCTTC
once	TRBV15	TRBJ1-5	NA	CATSREAPGLYQPQHF	TGTGCCACCAGCAGAGAGGCGCCAGGGCTGTATCAGCCCCAGCATTTT
NA	TRBV6-5	TRBJ2-5	NA	CAVWTAAEETQYF	TGTGCCGTGTGGACGGCTGCAGAAGAGACCCAGTACTTC